Presented here are 28 T cell receptor beta chains from one specimen sequenced in a study of cytomegalovirus exposure and HLA in healthy donors. A multiplex PCR was run with 60 Vbeta primers and 13 Jbeta primers. Data came from immunoSEQ multiplex PCR; TCRdb stores just in-frame clones and leaves some out. Here the sample spans about 130,000 clones, around 8.5% being singletons. Sequenced: PBMCs. These receptors originate from a man aged 40-55 years in good health and CMV-seronegative.

In this sample, this clone turned up a few times. This sequence joins TRBV5-5 and TRBJ2-7; a weak D match, TRBD2 (5 bases). This CDR3 is built from 13 residues. Trimming cost V 3 bases and J 6 bases, with 13 bases left between them. Germline assignment: CDR1 SGHKS and CDR2 YYEKEE (reference sequence). CDR3 DNA sequence: TGTGCCAGCAGCTGGACCCCCGAGGGCGAGCAGTACTTC. Translated, it gives CASSWTPEGEQYF.

This clone occurred a few times. The V and J genes are TRBV6-1 and TRBJ2-7; TRBD1 matches at 7 bases. V shed 3 bases and J 2 bases; nucleotides not matched to a gene: 13. This CDR3 has 17 residues. Germline CDR1 MNHNS, CDR2 SASEGT. This CDR3 reads CASSEGYPRDRPYEQYF. Written as DNA, the CDR3 is TGTGCCAGCAGTGAGGGCTACCCCCGGGACAGACCCTACGAGCAGTACTTC.

The chain combines TRBV5-1 with TRBJ2-2; 7 nucleotides match TRBD1. There are 16 residues in the CDR3. Germline CDR1 reads SGHRS; CDR2 reads YFSETQ. The junction had 6 bases not matched to a gene; V was cut back by 0 bases and J by 4 bases. The CDR3 DNA is TGCGCCAGCAGCTTGGTTACAGGGGTTGGCACCGGGGAGCTGTTTTTT. Its translation is CASSLVTGVGTGELFF.

The genes are TRBV7-6 and TRBJ2-5, with D perhaps matching TRBD1 (6 bases). V lost 5 bases and J 6 bases, leaving 19 bases between the germline ends. The CDR3 length is 15 residues. Germline loops: CDR1 SGHVS, CDR2 FNYEAQ. The CDR3 protein is CASSLRDIIGQTQYF. The CDR3 region has the DNA TGTGCCAGCAGCCTCCGGGACATAATTGGGCAGACCCAGTACTTC.

The chain employs TRBV2 and TRBJ2-3; D possibly corresponds to TRBD2 (6 bases). V shed 4 bases and J shed 3 bases, with 17 bases lying between them. Germline CDR1 SNHLY, CDR2 FYNNEI. The CDR3 length is 16 residues. In DNA, the CDR3 is TGTGCCAGCAGTGTTGGAGTTGGGGCGGGGACAGATACGCAGTATTTT. Its protein is CASSVGVGAGTDTQYF.

This clone was seen a few times. The chain has TRBV10-2 and TRBJ1-2, with D uncertain. With 6 bases removed from V and 8 bases from J, the gap between germline ends came to 19 bases. Germline assignment: CDR1 WSHSY and CDR2 SAAADI. This CDR3 spans 14 amino acids. This CDR3 reads CASSQEGPFGGYTF. The CDR3 DNA reads TGCGCCAGCAGCCAGGAAGGTCCTTTTGGAGGCTACACCTTC.

The gene calls are TRBV7-9 and TRBJ2-1; D gene unclear. CDR1 and CDR2 (germline): SEHNR, FQNEAQ (reference sequence). This CDR3 comprises 13 residues. V lost 1 base, J lost 9 bases, and 10 bases lay in between. For the CDR3, the DNA is TGTGCCAGCAGCTTAGATCCAATCGGTGAGCAGTTCTTC. It is translated as CASSLDPIGEQFF.

The genes are TRBV6-6 and TRBJ2-2; no firm D call. CDR3 length equals 14 residues. In germline, CDR1 is MNHNY, CDR2 SVGAGI (reference sequence). V was clipped by 5 bases and J by 1 base, with 8 bases between them. CDR3: CASSPTWNTGELFF. As DNA, the CDR3 is TGTGCCAGCAGTCCTACGTGGAACACCGGGGAGCTGTTTTTT.

The rearrangement links TRBV19 to TRBJ2-2, with 11 bases lining up with TRBD1. The CDR3 is 15 amino acids. V lost 4 bases to trimming and J lost 7 bases; unmatched junction nucleotides: 5. Germline values: CDR1 LNHDA, CDR2 SQIVND (reference sequence). The DNA of the CDR3 is TGTGCCAGTAGTACCGGGACAGGGGGAGGCGGGGAGCTGTTTTTT. This gives the protein CASSTGTGGGGELFF.

This clone turned up a few times. The chain links TRBV7-2 to TRBJ2-1, with 9 nucleotides matching TRBD1. Germline CDR1 reads SGHTA; CDR2 reads FQGNSA. J was trimmed by 7 bases and V by 7 bases; bases with no gene match: 5. CDR3 length equals 13 residues. This CDR3 reads CASNDGQGNEQFF. The CDR3 DNA is TGTGCCAGCAACGACGGACAGGGGAATGAGCAGTTCTTC.

This clone came up a few times. The chain employs TRBV7-8 and TRBJ2-5; possibly TRBD2 for D (5 bases). The CDR3 contains 14 residues. Per germline, CDR1 SGHVS and CDR2 FQNEAQ. Between the trimmed V and J ends, which lost 0 bases and 1 base, there was a span of 6 bases. CDR3 region: CASSLAGSQETQYF. CDR3 bases: TGTGCCAGCAGCTTAGCGGGGAGCCAAGAGACCCAGTACTTC.

The chain recombines TRBV7-2 with TRBJ1-4, with D possibly matching TRBD1 (6 bases). CDR1 SGHTA and CDR2 FQGNSA come from the germline V gene. The CDR3 contains 14 residues. V was cut by 6 bases and J by 7 bases, with 15 bases left in between. DNA for the CDR3: TGTGCCAGCAGTTCACAGGGTGGGAGTGAAAAACTGTTTTTT. Its translation is CASSSQGGSEKLFF. Using reference TRBV7-2 and TRBJ1-4 for the parts outside the CDR3, the full variable domain is GAGVSQSPSNKVTEKGKDVELRCDPISGHTALYWYRQSLGQGLEFLIYFQGNSAPDKSGLPSDRFSAERTGGSVSTLTIQRTQQEDSAVYLCASSSQGGSEKLFFGSGTQLSVL.

In this sample, this clone turned up a few times. The chain couples TRBV6-1 to TRBJ2-1, with 8 bases fitting TRBD2. Germline V gene sequence: CDR1 MNHNS, CDR2 SASEGT. The junction had 7 bases not matched to a gene; V was cut back by 1 base and J by 11 bases. CDR3 length: 14 amino acids. CDR3 region: CASSEVWTSRKQFF. As DNA, the CDR3 is TGTGCCAGCAGTGAAGTCTGGACTAGCCGGAAGCAGTTCTTC.

In its sample, this clone was seen a few times. The chain combines TRBV2 with TRBJ1-1; D uncertain. Germline CDR1 is SNHLY and CDR2 is FYNNEI. This CDR3 has 12 amino acids. V was pared by 1 base and J by 4 bases, with 4 bases between. The CDR3 spells CASSEGATEAFF. In nucleotides, the CDR3 is TGTGCCAGCAGTGAAGGAGCCACTGAAGCTTTCTTT.

The chain combines TRBV5-1 with TRBJ2-7; D gene ambiguous. The CDR3 totals 13 residues. Per the germline V gene, CDR1 is SGHRS and CDR2 is YFSETQ. The V and J ends lost 7 bases and 2 bases respectively, with 13 bases between them. DNA of the CDR3: TGCGCCAGCGGCATAGCCGGAACCTACGAGCAGTACTTC. This encodes CASGIAGTYEQYF.

This clone was seen a handful of times. The chain combines TRBV5-8 with TRBJ2-6; weak D call: TRBD1 (6 bases). The CDR3 has 15 residues. The germline V and J ends were trimmed by 4 bases and 2 bases, with 10 bases remaining between them. Germline loops: CDR1 SGHTS, CDR2 YDEGEE. The CDR3 DNA is TGTGCCAGCAGCAAGTACAGGGCTGGGGCCAACGTCCTGACTTTC. Amino acid sequence: CASSKYRAGANVLTF.

This clone was observed a handful of times. The CDR3 protein is CASWGDGGNTEAFF. For the CDR3, the DNA is TGTGCCAGCTGGGGGGACGGCGGGAACACTGAAGCTTTCTTT. The genes are TRBV27 and TRBJ1-1; tentative D call: TRBD1 (5 bases). V was cut by 8 bases and J by 1 base, with 14 bases left in between. CDR3 size: 14 residues. Germline loops: CDR1 MNHEY, CDR2 SMNVEV (reference sequence).

V and J are TRBV10-1 and TRBJ2-1; 9 nucleotides match TRBD1. V was pared by 2 bases and J by 8 bases, with 4 bases of the junction left unmatched. From germline, CDR1 is WNHNN and CDR2 SYGVQD (reference sequence). The CDR3 contains 14 residues. The chain's CDR3 is CASSEGTGLHEQFF. The CDR3 DNA follows: TGCGCCAGCAGTGAGGGGACAGGGCTCCATGAGCAGTTCTTC.

The chain is built from TRBV10-2 and TRBJ1-4, with 8 bases identical to TRBD1. CDR1 and CDR2 (germline): WSHSY, SAAADI. The CDR3 extends over 15 amino acids. Trimming cost V 7 bases and J 0 bases; bases outside gene matches: 4. The CDR3 DNA sequence: TGCGCCAGCACGGACAGGGCCTCAACTAATGAAAAACTGTTTTTT. Protein: CASTDRASTNEKLFF.

In this sample, this clone turned up a few times. This chain links TRBV7-9 with TRBJ2-3; D perhaps matches TRBD1 (6 bases). The V end lost 5 bases, the J end lost 1 base, and 10 bases lay between the germline ends. Germline V CDR1 and CDR2: SEHNR, FQNEAQ (reference sequence). The CDR3 consists of 14 residues. The CDR3 region has the DNA TGTGCCAGCAGCGGGGGCGGAGGCACAGATACGCAGTATTTT. Encoded protein: CASSGGGGTDTQYF.

This clone was seen a handful of times. This chain uses TRBV30 with TRBJ1-4; weak D call: TRBD1 (6 bases). Germline values: CDR1 GTSNPN, CDR2 SVGIG (reference sequence). The CDR3 loop spans 14 amino acids. Trimming stripped 5 bases from V and 5 bases from J, with 15 bases between. As DNA, the CDR3 is TGTGCCTGGCGCTTACAGGGCGGGAATGAAAAACTGTTTTTT. It is translated as CAWRLQGGNEKLFF.

This clone showed up just a few times. The chain uses TRBV6-5 and TRBJ1-2; D might be TRBD1 (6 bases). V was shortened by 6 bases and J by 4 bases, with 18 bases between the two germline ends. Germline lookup yields CDR1 MNHEY and CDR2 SVGAGI. The CDR3 runs 15 residues. The CDR3 loop reads CASRVRRDIGYGYTF. The CDR3 nucleotides are TGTGCCAGCAGAGTGCGTAGGGACATAGGCTATGGCTACACCTTC.

This clone was found a few times. J is TRBJ2-2 and V is TRBV5-6; weak D call: TRBD1 (6 bases). This CDR3 comprises 13 residues. V gave up 4 bases and J gave up 6 bases, with 10 bases separating them. The germline V gene encodes CDR1 SGHDT and CDR2 YYEEEE. As DNA, the CDR3 is TGTGCCAGCAGCACCACAGGGTCCGGGGAGCTGTTTTTT. As protein: CASSTTGSGELFF.

This clone has a handful of counts. The chain is built from TRBV11-2 and TRBJ1-3; D may be TRBD1 (6 bases). Germline lookup yields CDR1 SGHAT and CDR2 FQNNGV. V was clipped by 2 bases and J by 2 bases, with 10 bases between them. This CDR3 is 15 amino acids long. The CDR3 DNA reads TGTGCCAGCAGCTTAAACCCAGGGGCTGGAAACACCATATATTTT. It translates to CASSLNPGAGNTIYF.

This clone was counted only a few times. The V call is TRBV12-5, the J call TRBJ2-7, with a weak D call TRBD2 (6 bases). This CDR3 spans 13 amino acids. Germline CDR1 LGHNT, CDR2 FRNRAP. V was cut by 7 bases and J by 3 bases, with 13 bases left in between. The CDR3 DNA follows: TGTGCTAGTGCTTCCACCGGGAGCTACGAGCAGTACTTC. Encoded protein: CASASTGSYEQYF.

The chain employs TRBV30 and TRBJ1-4; D not certain. This CDR3 has 15 amino acids. V lost 2 bases and J lost 4, with 14 bases in between. Germline V CDR1 and CDR2: GTSNPN, SVGIG (reference sequence). CDR3 amino acids: CAWSYTGVLNEKLFF. Here the CDR3 DNA reads TGTGCCTGGAGTTACACCGGGGTTCTTAATGAAAAACTGTTTTTT.

The chain recombines TRBV6-1 with TRBJ2-2, with TRBD2 matching 10 bases. Germline trimming cut 4 bases from V and 6 bases from J; bases unmatched to any gene: 5. The CDR3 is made up of 15 amino acids. Looked up from germline, CDR1 is MNHNS and CDR2 is SASEGT. The CDR3 DNA sequence: TGTGCCAGCAGTGGCCTAGCGGGGGTGGCCGGGGAGCTGTTTTTT. Translated, it gives CASSGLAGVAGELFF.

This rearrangement joins TRBV11-2 to TRBJ1-1; D may be TRBD1 (5 bases). V lost 0 bases and J lost 5, with 13 bases in between. The CDR3 has 15 residues. Germline-derived CDR1 and CDR2 are SGHAT and FQNNGV. The CDR3 DNA sequence: TGTGCCAGCAGCTTAGACGGGGGATTGGGGACTGAAGCTTTCTTT. It codes for CASSLDGGLGTEAFF.